This TCR beta chain was identified during a study of regulatory T cells in long-lasting Graves disease. In building TCR beta libraries, iRepertoire HTBI primers were used together with Arm-PCR of CDR3 regions. TCRdb independently ran MiXCR on the multiplex PCR reads; one entry per CDR3 protein. The sample lists roughly 510,000 distinct CDR3 sequences; 15% to 20% were seen once. Time point specified: newly diagnosed GD, antithyroid drugs for less than 3 months. Following extraction of RNA from PBMCs, that RNA was used to make the TCR library. American Thyroid Association guidelines were used to diagnose Graves' disease. Germline V gene data show CDR1 as DFQATT and CDR2 as SNEGSKA (reference sequence). The CDR3 totals 16 residues. V was cut by 5 bases and J by 2 bases, with 22 bases left in between. The data were also submitted as part of a second study, on T cells in Graves' hyperthyroidism and ophthalmopathy. That work adds: The primer set for the first-round RT-PCR of the TCR CDR3 was HTBI.

The specimen comprised peripheral blood mononuclear cells (PBMCs), sampled at new diagnosis, from a patient treated with antithyroid drugs. The gene calls are TRBV20-1 and TRBJ2-7; D may be TRBD1 or TRBD2 (5 bases each). The sequence was obtained from a man between 18 and 35 years old with Graves disease. In DNA, the CDR3 is TGCAGTGCTCCGGGGCCCTCCTCCCGTGGGGCCTACGAGCAGTACTTC. Protein: CSAPGPSSRGAYEQYF.